A single sample gave rise to the 25 T cell receptor beta chains below, sequenced in a study of cytomegalovirus exposure and HLA in healthy donors. The protocol was immunoSEQ multiplex PCR, while the TCRdb copy is restricted to in-frame clones and leaves out a portion. The sample consists of about 250,000 clones, roughly 87% of them appearing once. The sequencing input was PBMCs. Receptors originate from a man in his late teens or twenties in good health and CMV-seropositive.

The chain combines TRBV2 with TRBJ1-2, with D tentatively TRBD1 (5 bases). The germline CDR1 and CDR2 sequences are SNHLY and FYNNEI. V shed 7 bases and J shed 5 bases, with 11 bases lying between them. This CDR3 has 12 residues. This CDR3 is CASIRDRYGYTF. The CDR3 coding sequence is TGTGCCAGCATCAGGGATAGGTATGGCTACACCTTC.

The chain employs TRBV5-4 and TRBJ2-1, with 8 bases lining up with TRBD2. Germline-derived CDR1 and CDR2 are SGHNT and YYREEE (reference sequence). The V segment lost 4 bases and the J segment 2 bases; nucleotides outside the gene matches: 8. CDR3 length equals 16 residues. CDR3 in DNA: TGTGCCAGCAGCATCCCCAGCGGGAGCCCCTACAATGAGCAGTTCTTC. Encoded protein: CASSIPSGSPYNEQFF.

V gene TRBV6-1 combines with J gene TRBJ1-2, with a weak D call TRBD1 (5 bases). From germline, CDR1 is MNHNS and CDR2 SASEGT. V was shortened by 4 bases and J by 8 bases, with 11 bases between the two germline ends. The CDR3 covers 12 residues. Here the CDR3 reads CASSGLGLGYTF. The CDR3 nucleotides are TGTGCCAGCAGTGGCCTGGGGCTGGGCTACACCTTC.

The chain combines TRBV11-2 with TRBJ1-2, with unresolved D. Trimming took 1 base from V and 0 from J, leaving 12 bases between them. The CDR3 totals 16 residues. From germline, CDR1 is SGHAT and CDR2 FQNNGV. For the CDR3, the DNA is TGTGCCAGCAGCTTAGTCGGAAGGAGAGCTAACTATGGCTACACCTTC. This sequence encodes CASSLVGRRANYGYTF.

The chain joins TRBV7-2 to TRBJ2-3, with D perhaps TRBD2 (6 bases). The CDR3 has 15 residues. Trimming stripped 3 bases from V and 4 bases from J, with 14 bases between. In germline, CDR1 is SGHTA, CDR2 FQGNSA. The CDR3 protein is CASSFSGRGSDTQYF. In nucleotides, the CDR3 is TGTGCCAGCAGCTTCAGCGGGCGAGGGTCAGATACGCAGTATTTT.

The chain joins TRBV6-5 to TRBJ2-7; 9 nucleotides agree with TRBD2. With 2 bases clipped from V and 2 bases from J, the junction kept 4 bases outside the gene matches. This CDR3 spans 15 amino acids. Germline CDR1 and CDR2: MNHEY and SVGAGI. CDR3 loop: CASSYGLAGTYEQYF. CDR3 DNA sequence: TGTGCCAGCAGTTACGGGCTAGCGGGAACCTACGAGCAGTACTTC.

The CDR3 loop is CSVAEGQGITEAFF. The CDR3 coding sequence is TGCAGCGTCGCAGAGGGACAGGGAATCACTGAAGCTTTCTTT. The chain is built from TRBV29-1 and TRBJ1-1; the match to TRBD1 covers 9 bases. CDR1 and CDR2 from the germline V gene are SQVTM and ANQGSEA. After removal of 6 bases from V and 4 bases from J, the junction contained 9 bases not matched to a gene. The CDR3 has 14 residues.

The chain couples TRBV27 to TRBJ1-2, with TRBD1 matching 8 bases. Germline lookup yields CDR1 MNHEY and CDR2 SMNVEV (reference sequence). The CDR3 runs to 14 residues. Unmatched junction bases numbered 8, after V lost 3 bases and J lost 8 bases. CDR3 DNA: TGTGCCAGCAGTTTTGGACAGGGATTGGGAGGCTACACCTTC. This codes for CASSFGQGLGGYTF.

The chain has TRBV28 and TRBJ2-7; tentative D call: TRBD2 (6 bases). The CDR3 extends over 14 amino acids. Germline values: CDR1 MDHEN, CDR2 SYDVKM. With 5 bases removed from V and 0 bases from J, the gap between germline ends came to 11 bases. This CDR3 reads CASSPWTNSYEQYF. CDR3 bases: TGTGCCAGCAGTCCATGGACTAACTCCTACGAGCAGTACTTC.

The chain couples TRBV6-5 to TRBJ2-5; D ambiguous. Trimming cost V 4 bases and J 5 bases, with 17 bases left between them. CDR1 is MNHEY and CDR2 is SVGAGI in the germline V gene. This CDR3 spans 15 amino acids. The CDR3 here is CASSLDQATLETQYF. The CDR3 DNA sequence: TGTGCCAGCAGTTTAGACCAGGCTACTCTTGAGACCCAGTACTTC.

This rearrangement joins TRBV7-9 to TRBJ2-3, with TRBD2 identical over 9 bases. After removal of 5 bases from V and 0 bases from J, the junction contained 6 bases not matched to a gene. The CDR3 runs to 16 residues. Germline lookup yields CDR1 SEHNR and CDR2 FQNEAQ (reference sequence). CDR3 sequence: CASSPPTSGSTDTQYF. The CDR3 coding sequence is TGTGCCAGCAGCCCCCCTACTAGCGGGAGCACAGATACGCAGTATTTT.

The chain uses TRBV7-2 and TRBJ2-5, with D uncertain. The CDR3 has 13 amino acids. From germline, CDR1 is SGHTA and CDR2 FQGNSA. V lost 3 bases and J 2 bases, leaving 7 bases between the germline ends. CDR3 amino acids: CASSLSWQETQYF. CDR3 bases: TGTGCCAGCAGCTTGAGCTGGCAAGAGACCCAGTACTTC.

The J gene is TRBJ2-3, the V gene TRBV11-2, with TRBD2 matching over 11 bases. The CDR3 consists of 19 residues. The germline gives CDR1 SGHAT, CDR2 FQNNGV. V lost 1 base to trimming and J lost 3 bases; unmatched junction nucleotides: 12. CDR3 nucleotide sequence: TGTGCCAGCAGCTTAGGTCAGGTTCTAGCGGGAGGAGGTACAGATACGCAGTATTTT. Its protein product is CASSLGQVLAGGGTDTQYF.

V and J are TRBV27 and TRBJ2-1; TRBD1 matches 9 bases. Germline V CDR1 and CDR2: MNHEY, SMNVEV (reference sequence). This CDR3 region has 15 residues. J was trimmed by 8 bases and V by 5 bases; bases with no gene match: 10. The CDR3 DNA reads as TGTGCCAGCAGTCCTCTCGGGACAGGGTGGCATGAGCAGTTCTTC. It yields the protein CASSPLGTGWHEQFF.

The chain is built from TRBV7-8 and TRBJ1-3; 8 nucleotides align to TRBD1. J was trimmed by 0 bases and V by 2 bases; bases with no gene match: 3. CDR1 and CDR2 (germline): SGHVS, FQNEAQ. The CDR3 runs to 16 residues. Here the CDR3 reads CASSLWTGSSGNTIYF. The CDR3 DNA follows: TGTGCCAGCAGCTTATGGACAGGGAGCTCTGGAAACACCATATATTTT.

The chain couples TRBV6-5 to TRBJ1-2; D unresolved. V lost 2 bases and J 1 base, leaving 8 bases between the germline ends. Germline CDR1 reads MNHEY; CDR2 reads SVGAGI. This CDR3 spans 14 amino acids. This chain's CDR3 is CASSYNNRNYGYTF. In DNA form, the CDR3 reads TGTGCCAGCAGTTACAATAACCGTAACTATGGCTACACCTTC.

This clone was seen just once. The chain uses TRBV27 and TRBJ2-1; 9 nucleotides match TRBD2. The trim removed 0 bases at V and 8 bases at J, leaving 5 bases unmatched. Germline CDR1 reads MNHEY; CDR2 reads SMNVEV (reference sequence). The CDR3 runs 15 residues. The CDR3 is CASSLSASGMHEQFF. DNA of the CDR3: TGTGCCAGCAGTTTATCGGCTAGCGGGATGCATGAGCAGTTCTTC.

The rearrangement links TRBV27 to TRBJ2-1; D is undetermined. The CDR3 contains 14 residues. Germline V gene sequence: CDR1 MNHEY, CDR2 SMNVEV (reference sequence). The ends were cut back, 3 bases at V and 2 bases at J, with 8 bases in the middle. CDR3 nucleotide sequence: TGTGCCAGCAGTTTCGGAACGCCCTACAATGAGCAGTTCTTC. Translated, it gives CASSFGTPYNEQFF.

Only a few counts were recorded for this clone. This chain links TRBV2 with TRBJ2-7, with 11 nucleotides matching TRBD2. Germline V gene data show CDR1 as SNHLY and CDR2 as FYNNEI. This CDR3 has 14 residues. With V trimmed by 3 bases and J by 6 bases, 4 bases remained unmatched. CDR3 DNA: TGTGCCAGCAGTGAGACTAGCGGGAAGGGCGAGCAGTACTTC. Protein product: CASSETSGKGEQYF.

CDR3 nucleotides: TGTGCCAGCAGTTATGACAGCACAGATACGCAGTATTTT. Amino acids: CASSYDSTDTQYF. The rearrangement joins TRBV6-5 to TRBJ2-3; D ambiguous. CDR3 length equals 13 residues. CDR1 is MNHEY, CDR2 SVGAGI, per germline. V lost 3 bases to trimming and J lost 0 bases, with 4 bases between them.

V usage is TRBV15 and J usage is TRBJ2-7; TRBD1 matches at 9 bases. The V gene's germline CDR1 is LNHNV and CDR2 YYDKDF (reference sequence). The CDR3 is 14 amino acids. The J segment lost 5 bases and the V segment lost 1 base, leaving 3 bases of the junction unmatched. CDR3 DNA sequence: TGTGCCACCAGCAGAGCGGGACAGGGTGACGAGCAGTACTTC. Its protein is CATSRAGQGDEQYF.

The gene calls are TRBV28 and TRBJ1-1; D remains unclear. V lost 3 bases and J 5 bases, leaving 13 bases between the germline ends. CDR3 length equals 14 residues. Germline V CDR1 and CDR2: MDHEN, SYDVKM. This CDR3 reads CASSFGRVGTEAFF. The CDR3 nucleotides are TGTGCCAGCAGTTTCGGAAGGGTCGGGACTGAAGCTTTCTTT.

V and J are TRBV29-1 and TRBJ1-2; D is unclear. Germline values: CDR1 SQVTM, CDR2 ANQGSEA. The CDR3 runs 13 residues. The CDR3 nucleotides read TGCAATGTAATGAGAGGGCCCAGTCAGGGCTACACCTTC. This sequence encodes CNVMRGPSQGYTF.

The CDR3 loop is CASSFLAASSYNEQFF. The DNA of the CDR3 is TGCGCCAGCAGCTTCCTAGCGGCTAGCTCCTACAATGAGCAGTTCTTC. The chain is built from TRBV5-1 and TRBJ2-1, with TRBD2 matching 7 bases. This CDR3 is built from 16 residues. After removal of 2 bases from V and 0 bases from J, the junction contained 5 bases not matched to a gene. CDR1 SGHRS and CDR2 YFSETQ come from the germline V gene.

The chain links TRBV5-6 to TRBJ2-5; D is unresolved. The V gene lost 0 bases and the J gene lost 5 bases, with 11 bases spanning the gap. The germline V gene has CDR1 SGHDT and CDR2 YYEEEE. The CDR3 sequence is 14 residues long. DNA of the CDR3: TGTGCCAGCAGCTTGGCGGGTGTACCGGAGACCCAGTACTTC. It is translated as CASSLAGVPETQYF.